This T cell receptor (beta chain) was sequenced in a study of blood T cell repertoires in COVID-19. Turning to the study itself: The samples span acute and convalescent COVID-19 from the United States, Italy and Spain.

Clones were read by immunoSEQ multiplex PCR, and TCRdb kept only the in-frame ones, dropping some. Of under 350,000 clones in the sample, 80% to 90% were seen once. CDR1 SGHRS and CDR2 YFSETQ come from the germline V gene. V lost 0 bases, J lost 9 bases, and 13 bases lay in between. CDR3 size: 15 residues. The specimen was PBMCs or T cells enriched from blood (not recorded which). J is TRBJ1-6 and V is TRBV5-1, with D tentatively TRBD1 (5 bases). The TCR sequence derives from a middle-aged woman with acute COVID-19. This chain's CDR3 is CASSLDAREGSPLHF. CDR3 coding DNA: TGCGCCAGCAGCTTGGACGCCAGGGAGGGTTCACCCCTCCACTTT.